This T cell receptor beta chain appears in the sequencing data of a study of blood T cell repertoires in COVID-19. In the study's own analysis: Amplified reference gene primers provided the basis for estimating nucleated cell counts. The table came from immunoSEQ multiplex PCR; TCRdb's copy has only in-frame clones and leaves some out. The V and J calls and the clone size are those of that table, but D and trimming were determined from the DNA. The data hold some 130,000 clones, with approximately 78% observed a single time. V was pared by 1 base and J by 7 bases, with 16 bases between. The CDR3 sequence is 15 residues long. The germline gives CDR1 SEHNR, CDR2 FQNEAQ (reference sequence).

Sequencing was performed on peripheral blood. The receptor comes from a man aged 60 to 69 who had recovered from COVID-19. The chain uses TRBV7-9 and TRBJ1-1, with D possibly being TRBD1 (6 bases). The CDR3 DNA reads as TGTGCCAGCAGCTTAGGAGGTGCAGGGGTCCTTGAAGCTTTCTTT. Protein product: CASSLGGAGVLEAFF.